The T cell receptor (beta chain) described here comes from a study of radiation and T cells in renal cell carcinoma (dated by TCRdb to 2020 to 2022). In the study overall: The samples were obtained from a clinical trial, where primary renal cell carcinomas were treated with 15 Gy stereotactic body radiation therapy and then removed by nephrectomy 4 weeks afterward. In the approximately 53 samples combined, around 3.9 million unique CDR3 nucleotide sequences were found, encoding 2.5 million to 3 million unique CDR3 amino acid sequences. TCR beta sequencing covered 50 to 55 samples in total, comprising roughly 25 tumors and 27 peripheral blood samples.

Following the manufacturer's recommendations, the immunoSEQ kit was used to generate TCR beta libraries from genomic DNA. For library preparation, a first multiplex PCR was performed with proprietary primers, followed by a second PCR in which unique barcodes were added, and bead cleanups were performed after each round. A kit-provided positive control reaction and a negative control reaction were included in every sample batch. The final libraries were assessed on an Agilent 4200 TapeStation D1000 ScreenTape, pooled by volume, and quantified by qPCR. Sequencing was performed on an Illumina NextSeq500 using a MidOutput 150-cycle cartridge, with 156 Read1 cycles, 15 Index1 cycles, and the kit custom primers. The pooled library was loaded at around 1 pM with an approximately 22% PhiX control spike-in. Concerning the study's data processing: Vendor-processed data were analyzed in R, and a clonotype was defined as all T cells sharing the same CDR3 nucleotide sequence. In the clone abundance analyses, frequencies were normalized to the 10,000 most abundant clones in each sample. Public T cell clones, averaging fewer than five per sample, were removed before analysis. Tumor-enriched clonotypes and baseline blood-enriched clonotypes were defined as those with an abundance difference of at least 32-fold between compartments. Clonotypes expanded or contracted between blood time points were identified with a beta-binomial differential abundance model. Tumor-blood repertoire similarity was measured with the Baroni-Urbani and Buser coefficient, and groups were compared using two-tailed Wilcoxon tests in R. TCRdb obtained this table from immuneACCESS and retained in-frame rearrangements with V and J assigned. These tables miss some clones; where compared with another copy, unresolved V genes account for less than half of the shortfall, and the remainder is unexplained. The D gene and trimming were derived from the DNA, and the V and J assignments and clone size from that table. The sample table shows 130,000 to 150,000 clones, and 88% are seen once. The top ten clones comprise around 12% of the sample.

Interpreted using the paper, the time point label stands for: baseline pretreatment blood. Per the publication, the treatment or condition label means: 15 Gy SBRT to primary tumor, nephrectomy 4 weeks later. To follow tumor-enriched clonotypes, peripheral blood was collected serially from radiation-treated patients at baseline and again at 2 weeks and 4 weeks after SBRT. All patients had renal cell carcinoma with clear cell pathology. Genomic DNA for TCR sequencing was prepared using the QIAamp DNA Blood Mini Kit (Qiagen). The analyses included only samples that passed all quality control checks. With respect to this clone: Its antigen is still unknown. Per-base quality was not reported, and no clone a single base away is much larger than it.

CDR1 SEHNR and CDR2 FQNEAQ are derived from the germline V gene (reference sequence). Measured from the cysteine to the phenylalanine, the CDR3 is 15 residues long. The sequence is cut down to CDR3 DNA, 45 bases in frame from base 1. V is clipped by 1 base and J by 6 bases, and the sequence between their germline boundaries is 13 bases long. General conclusions and limits of the study: Effects of radiation dose or scheduling on the TCR repertoire could not be addressed with the single-armed trial design. Blood repertoire dynamics were not followed beyond 4 weeks after treatment. Because pretreatment tumor biopsies were not available, the study could not determine whether clonotypes were already present within the tumor at baseline. Top tumor clonotypes rose in blood from baseline to 2 weeks post-radiation, then contracted by 4 weeks, suggesting transient expansion of tumor-resident clones.

The receptor comes from a woman in her fifties or sixties with renal cell carcinoma. Source: blood, taken from a patient whose treatment included radiotherapy and nephrectomy. Recombination connected TRBV7-9 to TRBJ1-5, with the D gene not confidently named. The bases are TGTGCCAGCAGCTTAGTTCGGCAGGCAGGTCAGCCCCAGCATTTT. Translated, it gives CASSLVRQAGQPQHF.